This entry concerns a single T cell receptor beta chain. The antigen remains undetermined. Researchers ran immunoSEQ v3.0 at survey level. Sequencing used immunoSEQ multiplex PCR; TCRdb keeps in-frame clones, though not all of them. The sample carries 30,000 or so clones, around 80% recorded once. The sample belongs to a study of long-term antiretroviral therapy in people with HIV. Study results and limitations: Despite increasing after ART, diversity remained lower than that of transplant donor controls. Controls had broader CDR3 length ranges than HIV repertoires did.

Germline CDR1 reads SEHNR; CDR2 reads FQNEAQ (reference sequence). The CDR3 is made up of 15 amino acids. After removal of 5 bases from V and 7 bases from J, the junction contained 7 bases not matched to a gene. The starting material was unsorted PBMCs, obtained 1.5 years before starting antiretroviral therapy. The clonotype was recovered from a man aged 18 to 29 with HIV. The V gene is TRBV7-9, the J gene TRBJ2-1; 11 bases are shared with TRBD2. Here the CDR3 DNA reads TGTGCCAGCAGCCCTAGCGGGAGGTATTTGAATGAGCAGTTCTTC. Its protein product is CASSPSGRYLNEQFF. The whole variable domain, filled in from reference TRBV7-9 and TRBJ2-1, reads DTGVSQNPRHKITKRGQNVTFRCDPISEHNRLYWYRQTLGQGPEFLTYFQNEAQLEKSRLLSDRFSAERPKGSFSTLEIQRTEQGDSAMYLCASSPSGRYLNEQFFGPGTRLTVL.